This TCR beta chain was found in a study of T-cell memory formation after mild COVID-19. Study background: Largely donor-specific sequence clusters came from two donors.

TCRdb called the 5' RACE reads again in MiXCR, with one record for every CDR3 protein. The sample lists around 500,000 distinct CDR3 sequences, around a sixth seen once, with about 12% in the top ten. The CDR3 consists of 14 residues. The V end lost 2 bases, the J end lost 1 base, and 8 bases lay between the germline ends. Per germline, CDR1 WSHSY and CDR2 SAAADI. This clonotype was recorded a few times. This chain links TRBV10-2 with TRBJ1-2; D call uncertain. Source material: PBMCs or a T cell subset sorted from them (not recorded which). This receptor was obtained from an adult woman who had mild COVID-19 (a few samples of this study predate the infection). Cell type and time point are not known. CDR3 loop: CASSEPGLNYGYTF. The CDR3 region has the DNA TGCGCCAGCAGTGAGCCGGGTCTTAACTATGGCTACACCTTC.